A selection of T cell receptor beta chains follows, all from one sample in a study of T cells after yellow fever vaccination. TCRdb analysed the 5' RACE reads with MiXCR anew, one entry per CDR3 protein. Here the sample spans under 600,000 distinct CDR3 sequences, around an eighth being singletons. The sequencing used PBMCs, collected on the day of the yellow fever booster vaccination. The receptor source for this set is a man aged 25-45 years who received the YFV17D yellow fever vaccine. Each CDR3 is given with its conserved first and last residue. D genes are given only for firm matches. Clone size is given for some rows only: seen once, a few or many times, or a class if the clone is expanded.

D gene,clone size,J gene,V gene,CDR3 DNA,CDR3 protein
-,-,TRBJ2-6,TRBV24-1,TGTGCCACCAGTGCCCCCGACAGAACCCCTGGGGCCAACGTCCTGACTTTC,CATSAPDRTPGANVLTF
TRBD2,few,TRBJ2-2,TRBV9,TGTGCCAGCATGCGGGGGGTCAACACCGGGGAGCTGTTTTTT,CASMRGVNTGELFF
-,few,TRBJ1-4,TRBV20-1,TGCAGTGCTGGTGGAACAGACTTTTATGAAAAACTGTTTTTT,CSAGGTDFYEKLFF
-,few,TRBJ2-1,TRBV7-3,TGTGCCAGCAGCCAAGCCCCAGAGGGCAATGAGCAGTTCTTC,CASSQAPEGNEQFF
-,few,TRBJ2-1,TRBV24-1,TGTGCCACCAGTGAGCCAGGGTCGGGGGAGCAGTTCTTC,CATSEPGSGEQFF
-,few,TRBJ2-1,TRBV5-1,TGCGCCAGCAGCAGGGGGGCCAATGAGCAGTTCTTC,CASSRGANEQFF
TRBD1,-,TRBJ1-2,TRBV30,TGTGCCTGGAGTGTGGGGACAGGCGCTTATGATGGCTACACCTTC,CAWSVGTGAYDGYTF
TRBD1,few,TRBJ2-7,TRBV7-2,TGTGCCAGCAGCGGCCCGGGACAGGGCCTATACGAGCAGTACTTC,CASSGPGQGLYEQYF
TRBD1,-,TRBJ2-7,TRBV7-8,TGTGCCAGCAGCCCCCAAATTACCGGGACAGGAGAATACGAGCAGTACTTC,CASSPQITGTGEYEQYF
-,-,TRBJ2-2,TRBV7-2,TGTGCCAGCAGCTTCCCGGGACTTACCGGGGAGCTGTTTTTT,CASSFPGLTGELFF
TRBD2,few,TRBJ2-5,TRBV15,TGTGCCACCAGCAGAGATTACGGCGGGAGCCAGGCCCGGGGAGAGACCCAGTACTTC,CATSRDYGGSQARGETQYF
TRBD1,few,TRBJ1-5,TRBV7-2,TGTGCCAGCAGCGCGGACAGGGGAGATCAGCCCCAGCATTTT,CASSADRGDQPQHF
-,few,TRBJ2-2,TRBV10-3,TGTGCCATCAGTGGTCTGGGGAACACCGGGGAGCTGTTTTTT,CAISGLGNTGELFF
TRBD2,-,TRBJ2-3,TRBV20-1,TGCAGTGCTAGAAATGTAGCGGGACACACAGATACGCAGTATTTT,CSARNVAGHTDTQYF
-,few,TRBJ2-2,TRBV4-1,TGCGCCAGCAGCCAAATTGGGACTTACACCGGGGAGCTGTTTTTT,CASSQIGTYTGELFF
-,-,TRBJ2-1,TRBV7-9,TGTGCCAGCAGCCCACCCCCGCATAATACCAATGAGCAGTTCTTC,CASSPPPHNTNEQFF
-,many,TRBJ2-5,TRBV3-1,TGTGCCAGCAGGCAGAGACCGGAGCTCGAAGAGACCCAGTACTTC,CASRQRPELEETQYF
TRBD2,-,TRBJ2-5,TRBV3-1,TGTGCCAGCAGCCTGGGACTAGTCGGGGAGACCCAGTACTTC,CASSLGLVGETQYF
-,-,TRBJ1-1,TRBV30,TGTGCCTGGTCTTGGGAGGCTGAAGCTTTCTTT,CAWSWEAEAFF
-,few,TRBJ2-3,TRBV7-6,TGTGCCAGCAGCTTATCACCCGGGAACTCGAAAGCCGGGACGCAGTATTTT,CASSLSPGNSKAGTQYF
-,-,TRBJ2-1,TRBV24-1,TGTGCCACCAGTGAAGCAGGGTTTGAGCAGTTCTTC,CATSEAGFEQFF
-,-,TRBJ2-2,TRBV6-2/TRBV6-3,TGTGCCAGCTCCGGATGGGGCGACGCGAACACCGGGGAGCTGTTTTTT,CASSGWGDANTGELFF
TRBD2,-,TRBJ2-1,TRBV20-1,TGCAGTGCTAGAACTAGCGGGTCTGGGCCGGGCTCCTACAATGAGCAGTTCTTC,CSARTSGSGPGSYNEQFF
TRBD2,few,TRBJ2-5,TRBV20-1,TGCAGTGCTAGTACTAGCGGGAAAGAGACCCAGTACTTC,CSASTSGKETQYF
-,-,TRBJ1-5,TRBV4-2,TGTGCCAGCAGCCAAGAATTCGGTCAGCCCCAGCATTTT,CASSQEFGQPQHF
-,many,TRBJ1-4,TRBV29-1,TGCAGCGTTGGCGTGGGCCTAACTAATGAAAAACTGTTTTTT,CSVGVGLTNEKLFF
TRBD2,-,TRBJ2-1,TRBV10-3,TGTGCCATCACGGGGCTAGCGGGAGGGAATGAGCAGTTCTTC,CAITGLAGGNEQFF
TRBD2,many,TRBJ2-7,TRBV6-5,TGTGCCAGCAGGCACGAGGGAGCGGGGAAGTGGGGCGAGCAGTACTTC,CASRHEGAGKWGEQYF
TRBD2,-,TRBJ2-7,TRBV9,TGTGCCAGCAGCGCCCGACTAGCGGGAGGTCCCCTCGAGCAGTACTTC,CASSARLAGGPLEQYF
-,few,TRBJ1-1,TRBV7-9,TGTGCCAGCAGACGACCAGGGACGTTGAACACTGAAGCTTTCTTT,CASRRPGTLNTEAFF
-,-,TRBJ2-1,TRBV11-2,TGTGCCAGCAGCTTAGCGCCAGTTAACTACAATGAGCAGTTCTTC,CASSLAPVNYNEQFF
-,few,TRBJ2-1,TRBV9,TGTGCCAGCAGCGTAGCTTTCGAGAATGAGCAGTTCTTC,CASSVAFENEQFF
-,-,TRBJ2-7,TRBV12-3/TRBV12-4,TGTGCCAGCAGTAAACAGGGTGACGAGCAGTACTTC,CASSKQGDEQYF
TRBD2,few,TRBJ2-1,TRBV5-8,TGTGCCAGCAGCTTGCTTAGCGGGATGAACTACAATGAGCAGTTCTTC,CASSLLSGMNYNEQFF
TRBD1,-,TRBJ2-1,TRBV7-9,TGTGCCAGCAGCTTGAGGACAGGGGGCTACAATGAGCAGTTCTTC,CASSLRTGGYNEQFF
TRBD2,few,TRBJ2-7,TRBV5-1,TGCGCCAGCAGCCCCGGGACTAGCGGGAGCAGGTACGAGCAGTACTTC,CASSPGTSGSRYEQYF
TRBD2,-,TRBJ2-1,TRBV7-3,TGTGCCAGCAGCCCGGGCCCACTAGCGGGGGATAATGAGCAGTTCTTC,CASSPGPLAGDNEQFF
TRBD1,-,TRBJ2-7,TRBV27,TGTGCCAGCAGTTTAAAGGGACAGGGCATCGGGAGCGAGCAGTACTTC,CASSLKGQGIGSEQYF
-,few,TRBJ2-1,TRBV6-5,TGTGCCAGCAGTAACGGGCCCGTATCGGAGCAGTTCTTC,CASSNGPVSEQFF